These T cell receptor beta chains were read from a single sample in a study of identical twins. TCRdb fed the 5' RACE reads into MiXCR, producing one record per CDR3 protein. This table has hundreds of thousands of distinct CDR3 sequences, 20% to 25% appearing once. This same sample was also part of a study on yellow fever vaccine responses in identical twins.

The material sequenced was CD4+ T cells sorted from blood. The receptors originated from a woman between 18 and 30 years old in good health. Both conserved end residues are part of each CDR3. The D gene is left open where the match is weak. Size is omitted from some rows. Given values are once, few, many or a class for expanded clones.

J,size,D,V,length,DNA,CDR3
TRBJ2-5,few,-,TRBV13,14,TGTGCCAGCACCACCACCGGGCGGGTGGAGACCCAGTACTTC,CASTTTGRVETQYF
TRBJ2-7,-,TRBD1,TRBV12-3/TRBV12-4,13,TGTGCCAGCAGTCGGACAGGGAAGTACGAGCAGTACTTC,CASSRTGKYEQYF
TRBJ2-1,many,-,TRBV29-1,13,TGCAGCGTTGCCGGGCAGCTGGGGAATGAGCAGTTCTTC,CSVAGQLGNEQFF
TRBJ1-4,-,-,TRBV25-1,15,TGTGCCAGCAGTGATTCGTTACGGAGTAATGAAAAACTGTTTTTT,CASSDSLRSNEKLFF
TRBJ1-6,-,-,TRBV2,15,TGTGCCAGCAGTGATGACCGGGGGATTAATTCACCCCTCCACTTT,CASSDDRGINSPLHF
TRBJ2-1,-,-,TRBV10-3,15,TGTGCCATCAGTGCAGACCCCAACCAATACAATGAGCAGTTCTTC,CAISADPNQYNEQFF
TRBJ2-6,few,TRBD1,TRBV12-3/TRBV12-4,16,TGTGCCAGCACCGCCACCGACAGGGCTGGGGCCAACGTCCTGACTTTC,CASTATDRAGANVLTF
TRBJ2-7,-,-,TRBV6-6,13,TGTGCCAGCAGTTCCCCGTACTCCTACGAGCAGTACTTC,CASSSPYSYEQYF
TRBJ2-3,few,TRBD2,TRBV11-2,16,TGTGCCAGCAGCTTAGATCAGGTAGCGGGAATTGATACGCAGTATTTT,CASSLDQVAGIDTQYF
TRBJ1-6,few,TRBD1,TRBV12-3/TRBV12-4,15,TGTGCCAGCAGTCGCGACAGGGGGGATAATTCACCCCTCCACTTT,CASSRDRGDNSPLHF
TRBJ2-7,few,TRBD2,TRBV7-2,17,TGTGCCAGCAGCAAAGGAGCGGGAGGTAAAAGATTCTACGAGCAGTACTTC,CASSKGAGGKRFYEQYF
TRBJ2-3,few,TRBD2,TRBV18,17,TGTGCCAGCTCACCCCCGGGACTAGCGGGAAGCACAGATACGCAGTATTTT,CASSPPGLAGSTDTQYF
TRBJ2-3,few,-,TRBV20-1,13,TGCAGTGCAGGGGCGACTCCCACAGATACGCAGTATTTT,CSAGATPTDTQYF
TRBJ2-7,-,-,TRBV29-1,15,TGCAGCGTTGAAGCGTCCAGCGAGAGCCTTTCTGAGCAGTACTTC,CSVEASSESLSEQYF
TRBJ2-1,few,TRBD1,TRBV5-1,15,TGCGCCAGCCGATATGGGACAGACCTCGAAGGTGAGCAGTTCTTC,CASRYGTDLEGEQFF
TRBJ2-1,-,-,TRBV12-3/TRBV12-4,16,TGTGCCAGCACCCAACGAGGGGGGTCGGGGAACAATGAGCAGTTCTTC,CASTQRGGSGNNEQFF
TRBJ2-1,-,-,TRBV20-1,13,TGCAGTGCCCCCGAACCCCCCGGGGGTGAGCAGTTCTTC,CSAPEPPGGEQFF
TRBJ1-2,-,TRBD1,TRBV6-6,13,TGTGCCAGCAGTCGGGACAGGGAATATGGCTACACCTTC,CASSRDREYGYTF
TRBJ2-1,-,TRBD2,TRBV5-1,17,TGCGCCAGCAGCGGCGCCGCCGGGACTAGCGGGAGAGGATCGCAGTTCTTC,CASSGAAGTSGRGSQFF
TRBJ2-7,-,TRBD1,TRBV27,14,TGTGCCAGCAGTCTTGTCAACAGGGGCGACGAGCAGTACTTC,CASSLVNRGDEQYF
TRBJ2-7,-,-,TRBV29-1,14,TGCAGCGTTGAGACGCAGGACAAACGCTACGAGCAGTACTTC,CSVETQDKRYEQYF
TRBJ2-4,-,TRBD2,TRBV6-2/TRBV6-3,16,TGTGCCAGCAGTTACAGGGCTAGCGGGTCCAAAAACATTCAGTACTTC,CASSYRASGSKNIQYF
TRBJ1-3,few,-,TRBV6-1,14,TGTGCCAGCAGTGAAGTCGGTGCTGGAAACACCATATATTTT,CASSEVGAGNTIYF
TRBJ1-5,-,-,TRBV12-3/TRBV12-4,15,TGTGCCAGCAGCAACCGGGGGGTTAGCAATCAGCCCCAGCATTTT,CASSNRGVSNQPQHF
TRBJ2-4,-,-,TRBV5-1,15,TGCGCCAGCAGCTCAGCAGCAGGCGGGGCGGGCATTCAGTACTTC,CASSSAAGGAGIQYF
TRBJ2-1,few,-,TRBV10-3,16,TGTGCCATCAGTGAATTAGCGAGCAGCTCCTACAATGAGCAGTTCTTC,CAISELASSSYNEQFF
TRBJ1-2,-,-,TRBV3-1,15,TGTGCCAGCAGCCAAGATTTAAGGGTAGACTCTGGCTACACCTTC,CASSQDLRVDSGYTF
TRBJ2-2,few,TRBD2,TRBV11-2,18,TGTGCCAGCAGCCTTGAAGCGGGGGCATTCTGGAACACCGGGGAGCTGTTTTTT,CASSLEAGAFWNTGELFF
TRBJ1-2,few,TRBD1,TRBV12-3/TRBV12-4,14,TGTGCCAGCAGTAGGGACAGGGTTGATTATGGCTACACCTTC,CASSRDRVDYGYTF
TRBJ2-5,-,TRBD2,TRBV5-6,14,TGTGCCAGCAGCTCGTTAGCGGGAGAGGAGACCCAGTACTTC,CASSSLAGEETQYF
TRBJ2-1,-,-,TRBV27,15,TGTGCCAGCAGTCTTCGGGACGGCCCGTACAATGAGCAGTTCTTC,CASSLRDGPYNEQFF
TRBJ2-5,few,-,TRBV12-3/TRBV12-4,15,TGTGCCAGCAGTTCACCGAGGACTCTAGGGCAGACCCAGTACTTC,CASSSPRTLGQTQYF
TRBJ2-5,few,-,TRBV9,14,TGTGCCAGCAGCGAAGATCACAGGGTTGAGACCCAGTACTTC,CASSEDHRVETQYF
TRBJ2-7,-,-,TRBV13,13,TGTGCCAGCAGCCGTCCGGGCGGGATCGAGCAGTACTTC,CASSRPGGIEQYF
TRBJ2-1,many,-,TRBV5-5,12,TGTGCCAGCAGCTTGGGGGGGGATGAGCAGTTCTTC,CASSLGGDEQFF
TRBJ2-2,-,-,TRBV7-2,14,TGTGCCAGCAGCCCCGGGACTTCCACCGGGGAGCTGTTTTTT,CASSPGTSTGELFF
TRBJ2-3,-,-,TRBV5-6,14,TGTGCCAGCAGCTTGGCCCTCCCACAGGATACGCAGTATTTT,CASSLALPQDTQYF
TRBJ2-2,-,TRBD2,TRBV12-3/TRBV12-4,15,TGTGCCAGCAGTTTCATGAGCGGGGGCACCGGGGAGCTGTTTTTT,CASSFMSGGTGELFF
TRBJ1-1,few,-,TRBV3-1,13,TGTGCCAGCAGCCAAGATAGCGGGGTTGAAGCTTTCTTT,CASSQDSGVEAFF
TRBJ2-1,few,-,TRBV10-3,15,TGTGCCATCAGTGACCTCGGGGGAAGGGACAATGAGCAGTTCTTC,CAISDLGGRDNEQFF
TRBJ2-1,-,-,TRBV5-5,16,TGTGCCAGCAGCTTGGTTAACAGGGTTGCCTACAATGAGCAGTTCTTC,CASSLVNRVAYNEQFF
TRBJ1-2,-,TRBD1,TRBV19,18,TGTGCCAGTAGTAAAAGCGGACAGGGCCTCTTAATGGCATATGGCTACACCTTC,CASSKSGQGLLMAYGYTF
TRBJ2-1,few,TRBD2,TRBV4-1,18,TGCGCCAGCAGCCAAGGGATAGCGGGAGGCCAAATCTACAATGAGCAGTTCTTC,CASSQGIAGGQIYNEQFF
TRBJ2-1,-,-,TRBV7-2,13,TGTGCCAGCAGCTTCGGTCTGAAACTGGTGCAGTTCTTC,CASSFGLKLVQFF
TRBJ2-2,many,-,TRBV11-2,14,TGTGCCAGCAGCTTTCCTCCGAACACCGGGGAGCTGTTTTTT,CASSFPPNTGELFF
TRBJ2-3,-,TRBD2,TRBV12-3/TRBV12-4,15,TGTGCCAGCAGTTTAACAGCGGGAGTTGGAGATACGCAGTATTTT,CASSLTAGVGDTQYF
TRBJ2-3,-,TRBD2,TRBV11-2,13,TGTGCCAGCAGCTCGAGGGAGGGTTCTACGCAGTATTTT,CASSSREGSTQYF
TRBJ2-2,-,TRBD1,TRBV11-1,19,TGTGCCAGCAGCCTACCCACGGGACAGGGAAATAAGAACACCGGGGAGCTGTTTTTT,CASSLPTGQGNKNTGELFF
TRBJ2-1,-,TRBD2,TRBV11-2,15,TGTGCCAGCAGCTTTAGCGGGGGGCTAAACAATGAGCAGTTCTTC,CASSFSGGLNNEQFF
TRBJ1-4,few,-,TRBV10-3,13,TGTGCCATCAGTGACAGCCCGAGCGAAAAACTGTTTTTT,CAISDSPSEKLFF
TRBJ2-3,-,TRBD1,TRBV19,16,TGTGCCAGTAGTACCCCCAGGACAGGAAGCACAGATACGCAGTATTTT,CASSTPRTGSTDTQYF
TRBJ2-3,-,-,TRBV6-2/TRBV6-3,15,TGTGCCAGCAGTTACGTGGGACTGGGGGCAGATACGCAGTATTTT,CASSYVGLGADTQYF
TRBJ1-1,-,-,TRBV19,13,TGTGCCAGTAGTCCCGAGTGGGGCACTGAAGCTTTCTTT,CASSPEWGTEAFF